This T cell receptor (beta chain) was obtained from a study of blood T cell repertoires in COVID-19. Overall study context: Acute and convalescent COVID-19 specimens originated in the United States, Italy and Spain. Sample material is recorded as cDNA or gDNA derived from T cells, B-cell-depleted T cells, or PBMCs.

This CDR3 has 15 residues. V was clipped by 1 base and J by 1 base, with 11 bases between them. Per germline, CDR1 SGHRS and CDR2 YFSETQ. In the authors' workflow: Amplification of reference gene primers was used by the study to estimate nucleated cell counts. Clones were read by immunoSEQ multiplex PCR, and TCRdb kept only the in-frame ones, dropping some. V and J calls and clone size are as listed in that table; D and trimming were resolved from the DNA. The sample includes about 140,000 clones, roughly 86% of them seen just once. The sequence was collected from a man aged 65 to 79 with acute or convalescent COVID-19. The rearrangement links TRBV5-1 to TRBJ1-1, with unresolved D. Material: peripheral blood. The CDR3 sequence: CASSLQQAGNTEAFF. CDR3 bases: TGCGCCAGCAGCTTGCAGCAGGCCGGGAACACTGAAGCTTTCTTT.